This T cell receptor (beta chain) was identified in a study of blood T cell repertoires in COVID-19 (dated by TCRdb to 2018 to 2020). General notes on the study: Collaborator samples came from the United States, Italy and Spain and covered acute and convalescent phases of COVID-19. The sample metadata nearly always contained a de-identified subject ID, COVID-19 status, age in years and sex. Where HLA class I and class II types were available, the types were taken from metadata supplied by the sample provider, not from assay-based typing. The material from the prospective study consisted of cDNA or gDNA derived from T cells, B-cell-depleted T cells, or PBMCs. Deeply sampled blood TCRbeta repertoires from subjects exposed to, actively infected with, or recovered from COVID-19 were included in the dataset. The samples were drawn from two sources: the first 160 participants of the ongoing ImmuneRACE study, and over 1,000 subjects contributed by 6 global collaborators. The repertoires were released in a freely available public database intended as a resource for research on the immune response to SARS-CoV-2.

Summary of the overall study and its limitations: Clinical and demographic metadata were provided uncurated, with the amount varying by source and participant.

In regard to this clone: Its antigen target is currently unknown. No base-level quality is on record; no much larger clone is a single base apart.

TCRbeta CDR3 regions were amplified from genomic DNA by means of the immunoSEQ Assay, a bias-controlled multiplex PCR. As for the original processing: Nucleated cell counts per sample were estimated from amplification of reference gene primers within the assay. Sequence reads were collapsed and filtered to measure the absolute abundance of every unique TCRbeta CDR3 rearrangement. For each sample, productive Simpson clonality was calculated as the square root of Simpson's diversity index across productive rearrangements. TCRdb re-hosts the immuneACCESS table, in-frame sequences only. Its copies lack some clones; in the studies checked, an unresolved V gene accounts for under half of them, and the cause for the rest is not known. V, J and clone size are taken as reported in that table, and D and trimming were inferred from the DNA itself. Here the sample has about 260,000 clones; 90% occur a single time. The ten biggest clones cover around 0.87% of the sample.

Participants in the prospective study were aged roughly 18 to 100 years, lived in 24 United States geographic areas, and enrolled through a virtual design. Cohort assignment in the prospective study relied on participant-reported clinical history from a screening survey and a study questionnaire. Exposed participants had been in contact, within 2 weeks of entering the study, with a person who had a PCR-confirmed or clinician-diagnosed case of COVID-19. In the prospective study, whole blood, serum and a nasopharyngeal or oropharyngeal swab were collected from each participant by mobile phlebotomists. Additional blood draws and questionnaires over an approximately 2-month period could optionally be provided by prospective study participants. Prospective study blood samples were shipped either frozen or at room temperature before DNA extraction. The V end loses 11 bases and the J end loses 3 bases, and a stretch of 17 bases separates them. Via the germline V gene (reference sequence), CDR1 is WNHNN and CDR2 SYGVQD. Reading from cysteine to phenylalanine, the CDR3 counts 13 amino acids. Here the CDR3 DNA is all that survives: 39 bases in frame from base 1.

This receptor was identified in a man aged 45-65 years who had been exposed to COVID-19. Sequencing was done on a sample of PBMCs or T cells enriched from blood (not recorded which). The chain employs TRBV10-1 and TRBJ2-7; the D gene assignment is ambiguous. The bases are TGCGCCGGGCGCTGGGTCGGCTTCTACGAGCAGTACTTC. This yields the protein CAGRWVGFYEQYF.